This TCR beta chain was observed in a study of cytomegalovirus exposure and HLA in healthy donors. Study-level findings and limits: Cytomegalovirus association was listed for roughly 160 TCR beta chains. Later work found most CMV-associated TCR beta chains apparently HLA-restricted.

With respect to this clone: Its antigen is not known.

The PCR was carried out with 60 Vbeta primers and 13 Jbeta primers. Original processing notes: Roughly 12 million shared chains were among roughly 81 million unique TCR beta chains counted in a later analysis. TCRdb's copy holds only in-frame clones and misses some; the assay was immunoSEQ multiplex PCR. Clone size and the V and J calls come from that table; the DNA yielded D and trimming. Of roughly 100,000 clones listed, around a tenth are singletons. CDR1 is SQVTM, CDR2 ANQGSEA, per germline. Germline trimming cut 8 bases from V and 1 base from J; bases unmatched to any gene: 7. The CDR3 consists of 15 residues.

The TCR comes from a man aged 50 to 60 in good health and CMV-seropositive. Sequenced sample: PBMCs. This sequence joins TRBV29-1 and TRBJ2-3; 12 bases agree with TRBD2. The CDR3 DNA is TGCAGCCTAAGGACTAGCGGGGCCGGCACAGATACGCAGTATTTT. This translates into CSLRTSGAGTDTQYF.